The source of this T cell receptor beta chain is a study of T cells in Graves' hyperthyroidism and ophthalmopathy. Trimming took 7 bases from V and 5 from J; bases not matched to a gene: 10. Germline V gene lookup returns CDR1 LNHDA and CDR2 SQIVND (reference sequence). CDR3 length equals 14 residues. The source material, RNA transcripts, was used to amplify TCR beta CDR3 regions. First-round RT-PCR targeting the TCR CDR3 was performed with the HTBI primer set. TCRdb re-analysed the multiplex PCR reads in MiXCR, keeping a single row per CDR3 protein. The repertoire holds roughly 300,000 distinct CDR3 sequences, with approximately 15% as singletons. This clonotype was detected only a few times.

This rearrangement joins TRBV19 to TRBJ2-5, with TRBD1 matching 7 bases. Sequenced input: blood. The clonotype comes from a woman aged 25 to 45 with Graves' hyperthyroidism. Here the CDR3 reads CASNPTGAGETQYF. The CDR3 DNA is TGTGCCAGTAACCCCACAGGGGCTGGGGAGACCCAGTACTTC.